Listed here are 27 T cell receptor beta chains from one sample, sequenced in a study of metastatic and nonmetastatic thyroid tumors (dated by TCRdb to 2020 to 2021). The library was generated by PCR. TCRdb names Illumina HiSeq 4000 as the instrument used. The raw public reads went through TCRdb reprocessing: fastp at Q25, MiXCR clone calling, in-frame beta chains kept. Within this sample are roughly 40,000 clones, with 15% to 20% of them counted one time only. The biggest ten clones account for roughly 20% of the sample. No patient had received any treatment before thyroid surgery. The sequenced sample was blood. Source of these receptors: a female donor with papillary thyroid cancer or a benign thyroid nodule (not recorded which). Some clones in this sample may be carry-over from other donors' samples.

This clone was counted only a few times. The genes are TRBV6-2 or TRBV6-3 and TRBJ2-7; D gene uncertain. Germline values: CDR1 MNHEY, CDR2 SVGEGT. Deletions cut 1 base from V and 2 bases from J, with 12 bases between. This CDR3 has 15 amino acids. The CDR3 here is CASSYYGEGTYEQYF. Written as DNA, the CDR3 is TGTGCCAGCAGTTACTATGGGGAAGGGACCTACGAGCAGTACTTC.

In this sample, this clone turned up many times. The chain joins TRBV12-3 or TRBV12-4 to TRBJ1-6; 9 bases are shared with TRBD1. This CDR3 spans 15 amino acids. Germline trimming cut 8 bases from V and 11 bases from J; bases unmatched to any gene: 13. In DNA, the CDR3 is TGTGCCAGCTGTCCCCTGACAGGGGGTGTGGCACCCCTCCACTTT. Residues: CASCPLTGGVAPLHF.

This clone is medium-sized. V gene TRBV28 combines with J gene TRBJ2-7, with D perhaps TRBD1 (5 bases). Germline V gene data show CDR1 as MDHEN and CDR2 as SYDVKM. The CDR3 totals 12 residues. The ends were cut back, 7 bases at V and 2 bases at J, with 9 bases in the middle. The CDR3 sequence: CASTTGTYEQYF. For the CDR3, the DNA is TGTGCCAGCACTACAGGCACCTACGAGCAGTACTTC.

Only a few counts were recorded for this clone. A read error is possible here, since a much larger clone lies one base away. Other DNA sequences from this sample encode an identical CDR3 as well. This chain links TRBV29-1 with TRBJ2-3, with D perhaps given as TRBD1 or TRBD2 (5 bases each). The CDR3 covers 14 residues. Germline V lookup: CDR1 SQVTM, CDR2 ANQGSEA. CDR3 region: CSVEGDESTDTQYF. The CDR3 DNA follows: TGCAGCGTTGAGGGGGACGAAAGCACAGATACTCAGTATTTT.

This chain links TRBV20-1 with TRBJ2-5; TRBD2 matches at 10 bases. Per germline, CDR1 DFQATT and CDR2 SNEGSKA (reference sequence). V trimming: 3 bases; J trimming: 4 bases; junction bases outside the gene matches: 11. This CDR3 has 16 residues. The CDR3 spells CSASFSLAGVIETQYF. The CDR3 coding sequence is TGCAGTGCTAGCTTCTCCCTAGCGGGAGTAATAGAGACCCAGTACTTC.

This chain links TRBV18 with TRBJ1-3; perhaps TRBD1 as D (6 bases). CDR1 is KGHSH and CDR2 is LQKENI in the germline V gene. This CDR3 has 16 residues. Trimming stripped 3 bases from V and 4 bases from J, with 16 bases between. CDR3 sequence reads: CASSPETGFRGNTIYF. CDR3 in DNA: TGTGCCAGCTCACCGGAAACAGGGTTCCGAGGAAACACCATATATTTT.

This clone was observed at least ten times. The rearrangement joins TRBV13 to TRBJ2-3; no definite D call. The ends were cut back, 5 bases at V and 5 bases at J, with 11 bases in the middle. This CDR3 spans 13 amino acids. Per germline, CDR1 PRHDT and CDR2 FYEKMQ (reference sequence). In DNA, the CDR3 is TGTGCCAGCAGCCGTCCCTCGGTAGATACGCAGTATTTT. Translation: CASSRPSVDTQYF.

For the CDR3, the DNA is TGCAGTGCGCCGTGGGGGGCCCTTGGCAATGAGCAGTTCTTC. This gives the protein CSAPWGALGNEQFF. V and J are TRBV20-1 and TRBJ2-1; D tentatively fits TRBD1 or TRBD2 (6 bases each). The CDR3 has 14 residues. The V end lost 6 bases, the J end lost 6 bases, and 18 bases lay between the germline ends. The germline gives CDR1 DFQATT, CDR2 SNEGSKA (reference sequence).

This clone has a count of ten or more. V gene TRBV3-1 combines with J gene TRBJ2-7; perhaps TRBD1 as D (7 bases). Germline-derived CDR1 and CDR2 are LGHDT and YNNKEL (reference sequence). V was trimmed by 5 bases and J by 3 bases, leaving 14 bases between them. The CDR3 is 14 amino acids. CDR3 in DNA: TGTGCCAGCAGCTACCGACAGGGAGGCTACGAGCAGTACTTC. It translates to CASSYRQGGYEQYF.

Sample share makes this clone medium-sized. This chain joins TRBV28 and TRBJ1-6; 7 bases map to TRBD1. The V segment lost 6 bases and the J segment 14 bases; nucleotides outside the gene matches: 16. Germline CDR1 is MDHEN and CDR2 is SYDVKM. The CDR3 runs to 15 residues. CDR3 in amino acids: CASRSLGGPSITLHF. For the CDR3, the DNA is TGTGCCAGCAGGTCGTTAGGGGGCCCCTCAATTACCCTCCACTTT.

The chain carries TRBV10-2 and TRBJ2-7; TRBD2 is a possible D gene (6 bases). CDR1 is WSHSY and CDR2 is SAAADI in the germline V gene. The CDR3 runs 13 residues. The ends were cut back, 3 bases at V and 4 bases at J, with 10 bases in the middle. CDR3 protein: CASSESGRYEQYF. CDR3 in DNA: TGCGCCAGCAGTGAATCGGGGAGGTACGAGCAGTACTTC.

Comments on this clone: A much larger clone lies one base from this, so it may be a read error. The rearrangement joins TRBV11-1 to TRBJ2-1; 8 positions agree with TRBD2. V lost 3 bases, J lost 7 bases, and 11 bases stayed unmatched. The germline V gene has CDR1 SGHAT and CDR2 FQDESV (reference sequence). The CDR3 runs to 16 residues. CDR3 coding DNA: TGTGCCAGCAGCTTTTACGGGAGGGCAAGTAATAATGAGCAGTTCTTC. It translates to CASSFYGRASNNEQFF. The full variable domain, completed using reference TRBV11-1 and TRBJ2-1, is EAEVAQSPRYKITEKSQAVAFWCDPISGHATLYWYRQILGQGPELLVQFQDESVVDDSQLPKDRFSAERLKGVDSTLKIQPAELGDSAMYLCASSFYGRASNNEQFFGPGTRLTVL.

The rearrangement links TRBV20-1 to TRBJ2-7; no definite D call. CDR1 is DFQATT and CDR2 is SNEGSKA in the germline V gene (reference sequence). V gave up 0 bases and J gave up 4 bases, with 7 bases separating them. This CDR3 contains 12 residues. The CDR3 spells CSAREDGYEQYF. Here the CDR3 DNA reads TGCAGTGCTAGAGAGGACGGTTACGAGCAGTACTTC.

There are many counts of this clone. V usage is TRBV30 and J usage is TRBJ1-1; TRBD1 is a possible D gene (5 bases). Germline CDR1 is GTSNPN and CDR2 is SVGIG (reference sequence). The V end was cut by 4 bases, the J end by 0 bases, with 12 bases between. The CDR3 loop spans 14 amino acids. The chain's CDR3 is CAWTGGSLNTEAFF. CDR3 nucleotide sequence: TGTGCCTGGACCGGGGGATCTTTGAACACTGAAGCTTTCTTT.

This clone was counted only a few times. V is TRBV6-1 and J is TRBJ1-2, with no clear D. Germline values: CDR1 MNHNS, CDR2 SASEGT. The ends were cut back, 5 bases at V and 3 bases at J, with 10 bases in the middle. CDR3 length equals 13 residues. The CDR3 protein is CASSSDGDYGYTF. In nucleotides, the CDR3 is TGTGCCAGCAGTTCCGACGGGGACTATGGCTACACCTTC.

This clone was seen a handful of times. It may be a read error: a sequence one base away is much more abundant. The sample holds other DNA sequences that translate to the same CDR3. CDR3 DNA sequence: TGTGCCAGCAGGGGTACAGGGACCTACGAGCAGTACTTC. Encoded protein: CASRGTGTYEQYF. The chain has TRBV2 and TRBJ2-7; D may be TRBD1 (6 bases). The CDR3 is 13 amino acids. With 6 bases removed from V and 2 bases from J, the gap between germline ends came to 11 bases. The germline gives CDR1 SNHLY, CDR2 FYNNEI.

Many counts were recorded for this clone. CDR3 sequence (DNA): TGTGCCAGCTCACCACCGGGACAGGCGCGTGGCTACACCTTC. Translation: CASSPPGQARGYTF. The chain carries TRBV18 and TRBJ1-2; 8 nucleotides align to TRBD1. This CDR3 contains 14 residues. CDR1 and CDR2 from the germline V gene are KGHSH and LQKENI. Trimming cost V 0 bases and J 7 bases; bases outside gene matches: 4.

This clone was detected only once. One junction end disagrees with the germline gene, perhaps due to a read error. This rearrangement joins TRBV15 to TRBJ2-7; 8 bases agree with TRBD1. CDR1 LNHNV and CDR2 YYDKDF come from the germline V gene (reference sequence). CDR3 length: 15 residues. The CDR3 DNA reads TGTCCCACCAGCAGAGTACAGGGGGGAAGCTACGAGCATTACTTC. Translating it yields CPTSRVQGGSYEHYF.

The table lists this clone with many counts. This sequence joins TRBV6-1 and TRBJ1-3; D is ambiguous. This CDR3 is built from 15 residues. With 2 bases removed from V and 2 bases from J, the gap between germline ends came to 10 bases. Germline V CDR1 and CDR2: MNHNS, SASEGT. CDR3 in amino acids: CASSELGPTGNTIYF. The DNA of the CDR3 is TGTGCCAGCAGTGAACTCGGACCGACTGGAAACACCATATATTTT.

This clone was seen a few times. The V call is TRBV19, the J call TRBJ1-4; 11 bases map to TRBD1. The V and J ends lost 4 bases and 8 bases, in that order; junction bases with no gene match: 0. This CDR3 contains 13 residues. CDR1 is LNHDA, CDR2 SQIVND, per germline (reference sequence). CDR3 sequence reads: CASSRTGGEKLFF. The DNA of the CDR3 is TGTGCCAGTAGTAGGACAGGGGGCGAAAAACTGTTTTTT. Supplemented by reference TRBV19 and TRBJ1-4, the full variable domain reads DGGITQSPKYLFRKEGQNVTLSCEQNLNHDAMYWYRQDPGQGLRLIYYSQIVNDFQKGDIAEGYSVSREKKESFPLTVTSAQKNPTAFYLCASSRTGGEKLFFGSGTQLSVL.

Note on this clone: No conserved phenylalanine or tryptophan ends this CDR3, so it is likely a read error. The chain joins TRBV20-1 to TRBJ1-2, with 9 bases lining up with TRBD1. CDR1 is DFQATT and CDR2 is SNEGSKA in the germline V gene (reference sequence). CDR3 length: 14 residues. The trim removed 5 bases at V and 7 bases at J, leaving 11 bases unmatched. This chain's CDR3 is CSAGTGTGMGGYTS. The CDR3 DNA is TGCAGTGCTGGTACCGGGACAGGGATGGGTGGCTACACCTCC.

V usage is TRBV10-2 and J usage is TRBJ2-6, with D tentatively TRBD1 (6 bases). CDR3 size: 14 residues. The germline V and J ends were trimmed by 3 bases and 3 bases, with 6 bases remaining between them. Germline V CDR1 and CDR2: WSHSY, SAAADI. In nucleotides, the CDR3 is TGCGCCAGCAGTGAACAGGGTGGGGCCAACGTCCTGACTTTC. Translating gives CASSEQGGANVLTF.

The chain joins TRBV5-1 to TRBJ2-2; TRBD2 matches at 10 bases. Per the germline V gene, CDR1 is SGHRS and CDR2 is YFSETQ. The V segment lost 4 bases and the J segment 4 bases; nucleotides outside the gene matches: 1. CDR3 length: 14 residues. In DNA, the CDR3 is TGCGCCAGCAGCGTAGCGGGGGGCACCGGGGAGCTGTTTTTT. It yields the protein CASSVAGGTGELFF.

This clone was counted only a few times. CDR3 DNA: TGTGCCAGCAGTTTAGTGGTCAATGAGCAGTTCTTC. Translation gives CASSLVVNEQFF. This rearrangement joins TRBV12-3 or TRBV12-4 to TRBJ2-1; unclear D gene. This CDR3 has 12 amino acids. V dropped 1 base and J dropped 6 bases, with 4 bases sitting between them.

The table lists this clone with many counts. This chain connects TRBV28 to TRBJ2-5, with D possibly being TRBD2 (6 bases). The V gene's germline CDR1 is MDHEN and CDR2 SYDVKM. This CDR3 comprises 13 residues. V was shortened by 3 bases and J by 5 bases, with 10 bases between the two germline ends. The CDR3 loop is CASSFTSRETQYF. In DNA, the CDR3 is TGTGCCAGCAGTTTTACTAGCAGGGAGACCCAGTACTTC.

At least ten counts were recorded for this clone. The chain joins TRBV6-1 to TRBJ1-1; D not certain. Germline assignment: CDR1 MNHNS and CDR2 SASEGT. This CDR3 has 13 amino acids. V was trimmed by 7 bases and J by 3 bases, leaving 12 bases between them. The CDR3 is CASNLEIDTEAFF. The CDR3 bases are TGTGCCAGCAACCTAGAGATTGACACTGAAGCTTTCTTT.

This chain connects TRBV6-1 to TRBJ1-1; D gene unclear. The CDR3 is 15 amino acids. The V end lost 6 bases, the J end lost 1 base, and 15 bases lay between the germline ends. Germline V gene data show CDR1 as MNHNS and CDR2 as SASEGT. In DNA form, the CDR3 reads TGTGCCAGCAGGACGACGGAACTTAAGAACACTGAAGCTTTCTTT. Amino acids: CASRTTELKNTEAFF.